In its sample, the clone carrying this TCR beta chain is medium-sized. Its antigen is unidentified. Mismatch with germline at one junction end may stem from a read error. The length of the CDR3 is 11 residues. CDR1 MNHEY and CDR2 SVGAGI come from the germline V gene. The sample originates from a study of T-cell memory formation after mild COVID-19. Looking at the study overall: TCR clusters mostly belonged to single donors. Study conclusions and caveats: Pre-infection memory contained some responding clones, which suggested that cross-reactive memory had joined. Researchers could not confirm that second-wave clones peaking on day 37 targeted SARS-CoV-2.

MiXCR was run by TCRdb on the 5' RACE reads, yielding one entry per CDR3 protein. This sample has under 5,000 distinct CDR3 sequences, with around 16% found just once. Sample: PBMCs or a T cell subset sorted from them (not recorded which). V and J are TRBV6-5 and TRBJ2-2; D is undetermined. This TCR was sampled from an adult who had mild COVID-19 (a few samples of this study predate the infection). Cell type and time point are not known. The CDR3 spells CASSRPGELFF. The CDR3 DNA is TGTGCCAGCAGCCGCCCCGGTGAGCTGTTTTTT.